Listed below are T cell receptor beta chains from one sample, sequenced in a study of blood T cell repertoires in COVID-19. Method: immunoSEQ multiplex PCR; TCRdb's copy keeps in-frame clones and lacks some. The sample lists roughly 190,000 clones, about four fifths occurring once. Sequencing used peripheral blood. All receptors come from a man between 60 and 75 years old with acute or convalescent COVID-19. Both conserved end residues are part of each CDR3. Fields, in order: J gene, CDR3 length, D gene, clone size, V gene, CDR3 protein, CDR3 DNA. D genes are given only for firm matches. Not all rows give a size; the values are once, few, many and, for expanded clones, a class.

TRBJ1-5 | 14 | NA | NA | TRBV6-2/TRBV6-3 | CASSYWGGNQPQHF | TGTGCCAGCAGTTACTGGGGAGGCAATCAGCCCCAGCATTTT
TRBJ2-3 | 14 | NA | NA | TRBV9 | CASSMGGATDTQYF | TGTGCCAGCAGCATGGGCGGGGCCACAGATACGCAGTATTTT
TRBJ1-1 | 15 | NA | NA | TRBV3-1/TRBV3-2 | CASSQVWRMNTEAFF | TGTGCCAGCAGCCAAGTTTGGCGGATGAACACTGAAGCTTTCTTT
TRBJ2-5 | 13 | NA | NA | TRBV14 | CASSRPGVETQYF | TGTGCCAGCAGCCGCCCGGGGGTAGAGACCCAGTACTTC
TRBJ1-1 | 14 | NA | NA | TRBV6-5 | CASRSSGMNTEAFF | TGTGCCAGCAGGTCCTCGGGAATGAACACTGAAGCTTTCTTT
TRBJ1-5 | 17 | TRBD1 | NA | TRBV4-3 | CASSPSRTGGSNQPQHF | TGCGCCAGCAGCCCCTCTAGGACAGGGGGGAGCAATCAGCCCCAGCATTTT
TRBJ2-1 | 14 | NA | NA | TRBV11-3 | CASSLGLASNEQFF | TGTGCCAGCAGCTTAGGGCTAGCGTCGAATGAGCAGTTCTTC
TRBJ1-1 | 14 | NA | few | TRBV11-1 | CASSLSWEGAEAFF | TGTGCCAGCAGCTTATCTTGGGAAGGGGCTGAAGCTTTCTTT
TRBJ2-2 | 18 | NA | NA | TRBV27 | CASSLPNRATGNTGELFF | TGTGCCAGCAGTTTGCCCAACAGGGCCACCGGGAACACCGGGGAGCTGTTTTTT
TRBJ2-1 | 15 | TRBD2 | NA | TRBV2 | CASSGGLVGVNEQFF | TGTGCCAGCAGTGGGGGACTAGTCGGCGTCAATGAGCAGTTCTTC
TRBJ1-1 | 18 | NA | NA | TRBV27 | CASSLLAGSGRVNTEAFF | TGTGCCAGCAGTTTATTGGCGGGGTCGGGGAGGGTGAACACTGAAGCTTTCTTT
TRBJ1-2 | 13 | NA | NA | TRBV7-2 | CASSLAGTPHCTF | TGTGCCAGCAGCTTAGCAGGGACTCCCCATTGCACCTTC
TRBJ2-3 | 15 | TRBD2 | few | TRBV7-7 | CASSLVAGPTDTQYF | TGTGCTAGCAGCTTAGTAGCGGGGCCCACAGATACGCAGTATTTT
TRBJ2-7 | 14 | NA | NA | TRBV2 | CASRGVGSSYEQYF | TGTGCCAGCAGAGGAGTTGGGAGCTCCTACGAGCAGTACTTC
TRBJ2-7 | 13 | NA | NA | TRBV12-3/TRBV12-4 | CASSQARSYEQYF | TGTGCCAGCAGTCAGGCCCGCTCCTACGAGCAGTACTTC
TRBJ2-1 | 12 | NA | many | TRBV7-6 | CASSLAGGEQFF | TGTGCCAGCAGCTTAGCCGGCGGTGAGCAGTTCTTC
TRBJ2-3 | 15 | TRBD2 | NA | TRBV20-1 | CSASRTSGTTDTQYF | TGCAGTGCTAGTAGGACTAGCGGAACCACAGATACGCAGTATTTT
TRBJ2-5 | 15 | NA | NA | TRBV2 | CASSSPTSDGETQYF | TGTGCCAGCAGTTCTCCGACTAGTGATGGAGAGACCCAGTACTTC
TRBJ1-6 | 14 | NA | NA | TRBV4-1 | CASSQARGNSPLHF | TGCGCCAGCAGCCAAGCGCGCGGGAATTCACCCCTCCACTTT
TRBJ1-1 | 15 | TRBD1 | NA | TRBV7-9 | CASSLGDSKNTEAFF | TGTGCCAGCAGCTTAGGGGACAGCAAGAACACTGAAGCTTTCTTT
TRBJ1-3 | 15 | TRBD1 | NA | TRBV6-5 | CASRIDRVTGNTIYF | TGTGCCAGCAGGATCGACAGGGTCACTGGAAACACCATATATTTT
TRBJ2-1 | 17 | TRBD2 | NA | TRBV27 | CASSLAGWLAGANEQFF | TGTGCCAGCAGTTTAGCCGGGTGGCTAGCGGGAGCGAATGAGCAGTTCTTC
TRBJ1-5 | 13 | NA | NA | TRBV5-1 | CASSLTGNQPQHF | TGCGCCAGCAGCTTGACAGGCAATCAGCCCCAGCATTTT
TRBJ1-1 | 15 | TRBD1 | few | TRBV6-1 | CASSEAGQGSTEAFF | TGTGCCAGCAGTGAAGCTGGACAGGGAAGCACTGAAGCTTTCTTT
TRBJ1-1 | 14 | NA | NA | TRBV6-5 | CASNKNTGRTEAFF | TGTGCCAGCAACAAGAATACAGGGAGAACTGAAGCTTTCTTT
TRBJ2-5 | 18 | NA | NA | TRBV28 | CASSLWAGRDLGQETQYF | TGTGCCAGCAGTTTATGGGCGGGAAGGGATTTGGGCCAAGAGACCCAGTACTTC
TRBJ2-3 | 14 | NA | NA | TRBV6-5 | CASWGVESINTQYF | TGTGCCAGCTGGGGCGTTGAAAGTATAAATACGCAGTATTTT
TRBJ1-1 | 14 | NA | once | TRBV10-3 | CAIRRDMMNTEAFF | TGTGCCATCAGGAGGGACATGATGAACACTGAAGCTTTCTTT
TRBJ2-3 | 15 | NA | NA | TRBV5-4 | CASSLGTRVGDTQYF | TGTGCCAGCAGCTTAGGGACAAGAGTAGGAGATACGCAGTATTTT
TRBJ1-4 | 14 | TRBD1 | NA | TRBV6-5 | CASRSGGTNEKLFF | TGTGCCAGCAGGTCAGGGGGGACTAATGAAAAACTGTTTTTT
TRBJ2-2 | 13 | NA | few | TRBV6-2/TRBV6-3 | CASSYMRTGELFF | TGTGCCAGCAGTTACATGAGGACCGGGGAGCTGTTTTTT
TRBJ1-1 | 12 | NA | NA | TRBV12-3/TRBV12-4 | CASSLSDTEAFF | TGTGCCAGCAGCCTATCGGACACTGAAGCTTTCTTT
TRBJ1-5 | 16 | NA | once | TRBV18 | CASSPQGVADNQPQHF | TGTGCCAGCTCACCACAGGGAGTGGCGGACAATCAGCCCCAGCATTTT
TRBJ1-2 | 11 | NA | NA | TRBV6-5 | CASTGGYGYTF | TGTGCCAGCACGGGGGGGTATGGCTACACCTTC
TRBJ2-3 | 11 | NA | NA | TRBV7-2 | CASSLRNTQYF | TGTGCCAGCAGCTTGCGGAATACGCAGTATTTT
TRBJ1-1 | 13 | NA | NA | TRBV12-3/TRBV12-4 | CASSLRGGAEAFF | TGTGCCAGCAGTTTGAGAGGAGGGGCTGAAGCTTTCTTT
TRBJ2-7 | 14 | NA | NA | TRBV6-1 | CASSESPAGNEQYF | TGTGCCAGCAGTGAATCCCCAGCAGGGAACGAGCAGTACTTC
TRBJ2-1 | 14 | TRBD1 | NA | TRBV3-1/TRBV3-2 | CASSWWDRGNEQFF | TGTGCCAGCAGCTGGTGGGACAGGGGCAATGAGCAGTTCTTC
TRBJ1-6 | 14 | NA | few | TRBV6-5 | CASSGWRVDSPLHF | TGTGCCAGCAGCGGCTGGCGGGTAGATTCACCCCTCCACTTT
TRBJ2-5 | 15 | TRBD2 | NA | TRBV5-1 | CASSPGLASGETQYF | TGCGCCAGCAGCCCCGGACTAGCATCAGGGGAGACCCAGTACTTC
TRBJ2-2 | 14 | NA | NA | TRBV6-2/TRBV6-3 | CASSQGMAAGELFF | TGTGCCAGCAGTCAGGGTATGGCGGCCGGGGAGCTGTTTTTT
TRBJ1-1 | 15 | TRBD1 | NA | TRBV19 | CASSETGQPNTEAFF | TGTGCCAGTAGTGAAACGGGACAGCCGAACACTGAAGCTTTCTTT
TRBJ1-4 | 14 | NA | NA | TRBV5-6 | CASSFRGIGEKLFF | TGTGCCAGCAGCTTTAGGGGAATTGGTGAAAAACTGTTTTTT
TRBJ2-1 | 18 | TRBD2 | NA | TRBV4-2 | CASSQGPAGGPGGNEQFF | TGTGCCAGCAGCCAAGGGCCAGCGGGAGGGCCCGGTGGCAATGAGCAGTTCTTC
TRBJ2-1 | 11 | NA | NA | TRBV25-1 | CASSESNEQFF | TGTGCCAGCAGTGAATCAAATGAGCAGTTCTTC
TRBJ1-5 | 18 | TRBD1 | NA | TRBV6-6 | CASSPAGTGGWGDQPQHF | TGTGCCAGCAGTCCGGCCGGGACAGGGGGTTGGGGGGATCAGCCCCAGCATTTT
TRBJ2-1 | 16 | TRBD2 | NA | TRBV27 | CASSLKAGPSYNEQFF | TGTGCCAGCAGTTTAAAAGCGGGGCCCAGCTACAATGAGCAGTTCTTC
TRBJ1-1 | 14 | NA | NA | TRBV19 | CASSIRGGYTEAFF | TGTGCCAGTAGTATCCGCGGGGGTTACACTGAAGCTTTCTTT
TRBJ1-1 | 15 | NA | NA | TRBV3-1/TRBV3-2 | CASSHSQGMNTEAFF | TGTGCCAGCAGCCACAGTCAGGGAATGAACACTGAAGCTTTCTTT
TRBJ2-1 | 17 | NA | NA | TRBV21-1 | CASSKASTSGSCNEQFF | TGTGCCAGCAGCAAAGCAAGTACTAGCGGGAGTTGCAATGAGCAGTTCTTC
TRBJ2-3 | 13 | NA | once | TRBV18 | CASSPPSADTQYF | TGTGCCAGCTCACCACCTTCCGCAGATACGCAGTATTTT